This entry lists 26 T cell receptor beta chains sequenced from one sample in a study of spatial heterogeneity in lung cancer. Described time point: sample taken at primary tumor resection. Unsorted whole RNA from tumor, nontumor lung or frozen PBMC underwent sequencing. TCRdb itself ran the 5' RACE reads through MiXCR, one entry per CDR3 protein. The repertoire consists of 30,000 to 45,000 distinct CDR3 sequences, with 7.5% occurring once and the leading ten covering 28%. The sequencing here drew on PBMCs, taken at surgery. The source of these receptors is a male donor with early-stage non-small cell lung cancer.

The chain has TRBV7-6 and TRBJ2-5; D gene uncertain. The CDR3 extends over 15 amino acids. From germline, CDR1 is SGHVS and CDR2 FNYEAQ. V lost 0 bases to trimming and J lost 1 base, with 9 bases between them. The CDR3 loop is CASSLATGTQETQYF. The DNA of the CDR3 is TGTGCCAGCAGCTTAGCGACGGGCACCCAAGAGACCCAGTACTTC.

As for this clonotype: One base away lies a much larger clone, so this may be a sequencing read error. V is TRBV24-1 and J is TRBJ1-2; possible D gene TRBD1, 5 bases. The V and J ends lost 5 bases and 4 bases respectively, with 10 bases between them. CDR3 length: 13 amino acids. Germline-derived CDR1 and CDR2 are KGHDR and SFDVKD. The CDR3 sequence: CATSGGARYGYTF. The CDR3 nucleotides read TGTGCCACCAGTGGCGGGGCCCGCTATGGCTACACCTTC.

This clonotype came up many times. V usage is TRBV6-5 and J usage is TRBJ1-5, with 9 bases fitting TRBD1. CDR1 MNHEY and CDR2 SVGAGI come from the germline V gene. Losses at the gene ends were 5 bases for V and 5 bases for J; bases not matched to a gene: 1. The CDR3 loop spans 13 amino acids. The CDR3 region has the DNA TGTGCCAGCAGTGACAGGGGGGATCAGCCCCAGCATTTT. Amino acid sequence: CASSDRGDQPQHF.

This clonotype was seen at least ten times. This chain joins TRBV10-3 and TRBJ2-2; D uncertain. Deletions cut 8 bases from V and 6 bases from J, with 16 bases between. This CDR3 is built from 14 residues. Germline values: CDR1 ENHRY, CDR2 SYGVKD. The CDR3 loop is CAISPLKVSGELFF. Written as DNA, the CDR3 is TGTGCCATCTCCCCCCTCAAGGTTTCCGGGGAGCTGTTTTTT.

This clonotype came up a few times. This rearrangement joins TRBV20-1 to TRBJ1-2, with D unclear. The CDR3 extends over 12 amino acids. Trimming removed 6 bases from V and 2 bases from J, with 10 bases in between. Germline CDR1 is DFQATT and CDR2 is SNEGSKA (reference sequence). CDR3 in amino acids: CSAPGSNYGYTF. In DNA, the CDR3 is TGCAGTGCCCCCGGCAGCAACTATGGCTACACCTTC.

There are many counts of this clonotype. The J gene is TRBJ1-2, the V gene TRBV12-3 or TRBV12-4; TRBD1 matches at 9 bases. V shed 5 bases and J 7 bases; nucleotides not matched to a gene: 8. This CDR3 is built from 14 residues. CDR3 in amino acids: CASSPRTGVAGYTF. As DNA, the CDR3 is TGTGCCAGCAGTCCTCGGACAGGGGTTGCTGGCTACACCTTC.

In its sample, this clonotype was seen many times. The chain couples TRBV6-5 to TRBJ1-6; D might be TRBD1 (6 bases). V shed 4 bases and J shed 9 bases, with 13 bases lying between them. The CDR3 runs to 14 residues. The V gene's germline CDR1 is MNHEY and CDR2 SVGAGI. The CDR3 coding sequence is TGTGCCAGCAGTTTTGGGGGCGGCGGTTCACCCCTCCACTTT. It encodes CASSFGGGGSPLHF.

CDR3 nucleotide sequence: TGTGCCAGCATAAGGGGAGCAGGACTAGTACCTTCCTACGAGCAGTACGTC. This translates into CASIRGAGLVPSYEQYV. The chain carries TRBV9 and TRBJ2-7, with 7 bases fitting TRBD2. Germline values: CDR1 SGDLS, CDR2 YYNGEE. V lost 6 bases, J lost 1 base, and 16 bases stayed unmatched. The CDR3 sequence is 17 residues long.

This clonotype has ten or more counts. The chain carries TRBV7-6 and TRBJ2-3; D gene uncertain. CDR3 length: 13 amino acids. V was pared by 4 bases and J by 4 bases, with 9 bases between. The V gene's germline CDR1 is SGHVS and CDR2 FNYEAQ. The CDR3 here is CASSSTTSDTQYF. In DNA form, the CDR3 reads TGTGCCAGCAGCTCGACGACTTCAGATACGCAGTATTTT.

This clonotype came up a few times. V gene TRBV20-1 combines with J gene TRBJ1-3, with D uncertain. The CDR3 is made up of 13 amino acids. Germline CDR1 DFQATT, CDR2 SNEGSKA (reference sequence). V lost 3 bases to trimming and J lost 3 bases, with 9 bases between them. The CDR3 sequence: CSASAVFGNTIYF. DNA for the CDR3: TGCAGTGCTAGTGCGGTTTTTGGAAACACCATATATTTT.

This clonotype is deemed medium-sized. The chain links TRBV2 to TRBJ2-2; 10 bases map to TRBD2. After removal of 6 bases from V and 7 bases from J, the junction contained 8 bases not matched to a gene. Germline loops: CDR1 SNHLY, CDR2 FYNNEI. The CDR3 has 15 amino acids. This chain's CDR3 is CASSFTSGTRGELFF. The CDR3 DNA sequence: TGTGCCAGCAGCTTTACTAGCGGGACGCGCGGGGAGCTGTTTTTT.

This clonotype came up a few times. The rearrangement uses TRBV6-2 or TRBV6-3 and TRBJ1-5; perhaps TRBD1 as D (6 bases). The CDR3 has 17 residues. Germline V gene data show CDR1 as MNHEY and CDR2 as SVGEGT. The V end lost 5 bases, the J end lost 0 bases, and 17 bases lay between the germline ends. This chain's CDR3 is CASSPLKQGISNQPQHF. CDR3 in DNA: TGTGCCAGCAGTCCACTTAAGCAGGGGATTAGCAATCAGCCCCAGCATTTT.

This clonotype was picked up a small number of times. V gene TRBV18 combines with J gene TRBJ2-2; no clear D gene. Germline V lookup: CDR1 KGHSH, CDR2 LQKENI. With 0 bases removed from V and 4 bases from J, the gap between germline ends came to 3 bases. The CDR3 spans 13 residues. Here the CDR3 DNA reads TGTGCCAGCTCACCACCCCTCACCGGGGAGCTGTTTTTT. Its translation: CASSPPLTGELFF.

This clonotype was recorded at least ten times. This sequence joins TRBV6-2 or TRBV6-3 and TRBJ2-5; D is uncertain. The CDR3 spans 14 residues. CDR1 is MNHEY, CDR2 SVGEGT, per germline. The V and J ends lost 2 bases and 2 bases respectively, with 9 bases between them. CDR3 nucleotides: TGTGCCAGCAGTTACGCTTCAGAGCAAGAGACCCAGTACTTC. This encodes CASSYASEQETQYF.

The gene calls are TRBV9 and TRBJ1-2; possibly TRBD1 for D (5 bases). The germline V gene has CDR1 SGDLS and CDR2 YYNGEE. The CDR3 is 14 residues long. Trimming removed 4 bases at V and 5 bases at J, with 15 bases between. The CDR3 nucleotides read TGTGCCAGCAGCCGCAACACTGGGGGTTATGGCTACACCTTC. Residues: CASSRNTGGYGYTF.

The chain has TRBV4-1 and TRBJ2-3; TRBD2 matches 8 bases. CDR1 and CDR2 (germline): MGHRA, YSYEKL. Germline trimming cut 4 bases from V and 3 bases from J; bases unmatched to any gene: 9. The CDR3 is 16 amino acids. As DNA, the CDR3 is TGCGCCAGCAGCCTTGGACTAGCTGGTGAGACAGATACGCAGTATTTT. Amino acid sequence: CASSLGLAGETDTQYF.

This clonotype was seen repeatedly, ten times or more. This chain links TRBV4-2 with TRBJ2-5, with 10 positions matching TRBD2. The length of the CDR3 is 17 residues. J was trimmed by 1 base and V by 4 bases; bases with no gene match: 9. CDR1 and CDR2 (germline): LGHNA, YNFKEQ. This chain's CDR3 is CASSPGGIAGGQETQYF. In DNA form, the CDR3 reads TGTGCCAGCAGCCCTGGGGGAATAGCGGGGGGCCAAGAGACCCAGTACTTC.

This clonotype was seen only a few times. This sequence joins TRBV6-6 and TRBJ2-7; 10 nucleotides agree with TRBD1. CDR1 is MNHNY and CDR2 is SVGAGI in the germline V gene (reference sequence). With V trimmed by 8 bases and J by 4 bases, 2 bases remained unmatched. This CDR3 spans 12 amino acids. CDR3 amino acids: CASGGQGYEQYF. CDR3 in DNA: TGTGCCAGCGGGGGACAGGGGTACGAGCAGTACTTC.

At least ten counts were recorded for this clonotype. The rearrangement uses TRBV5-1 and TRBJ1-1; a possible D gene is TRBD1 (6 bases). The V gene's germline CDR1 is SGHRS and CDR2 YFSETQ. V lost 4 bases to trimming and J lost 3 bases, with 13 bases between them. This CDR3 contains 14 residues. This CDR3 reads CASSPAGEYTEAFF. The CDR3 nucleotides are TGCGCCAGCAGCCCCGCAGGGGAATACACTGAAGCTTTCTTT.

This clonotype has just a few counts. The CDR3 sequence: CASTPASGYHQPQHF. DNA of the CDR3: TGTGCCAGCACCCCCGCGTCCGGGTATCATCAGCCCCAGCATTTT. The chain uses TRBV6-2 or TRBV6-3 and TRBJ1-5; D not certain. The germline CDR1 and CDR2 sequences are MNHEY and SVGEGT. This CDR3 comprises 15 residues. V lost 7 bases and J 5 bases, leaving 18 bases between the germline ends.

This clonotype has at least ten counts. V is TRBV7-2 and J is TRBJ2-3; TRBD2 is a possible D gene (6 bases). This CDR3 is built from 13 residues. The germline V and J ends were trimmed by 5 bases and 8 bases, with 14 bases remaining between them. Germline loops: CDR1 SGHTA, CDR2 FQGNSA. The DNA of the CDR3 is TGTGCCAGCAGCCCACCGGGACTGGGTACGCAGTATTTT. Translated: CASSPPGLGTQYF.

The sample holds many counts of this clonotype. This rearrangement joins TRBV27 to TRBJ1-1; tentative D call: TRBD1 (6 bases). The CDR3 consists of 13 residues. Per germline, CDR1 MNHEY and CDR2 SMNVEV (reference sequence). V lost 7 bases, J lost 1 base, and 10 bases lay in between. DNA for the CDR3: TGTGCCAGCAATTACAGGGAGAACACTGAAGCTTTCTTT. Protein sequence: CASNYRENTEAFF.

The rearrangement joins TRBV7-9 to TRBJ1-1; possibly TRBD1 for D (5 bases). The CDR3 spans 12 residues. V was pared by 10 bases and J by 1 base, with 10 bases between. Germline CDR1 and CDR2: SEHNR and FQNEAQ (reference sequence). The CDR3 reads CAIGRGNTEAFF. DNA for the CDR3: TGTGCCATCGGGAGGGGGAACACTGAAGCTTTCTTT. Combining the CDR3 with reference TRBV7-9 and TRBJ1-1 gives the whole variable domain DTGVSQNPRHKITKRGQNVTFRCDPISEHNRLYWYRQTLGQGPEFLTYFQNEAQLEKSRLLSDRFSAERPKGSFSTLEIQRTEQGDSAMYLCAIGRGNTEAFFGQGTRLTVV.

This clonotype was seen many times. The V and J genes are TRBV4-3 and TRBJ1-1; the D gene is possibly TRBD1 (6 bases). CDR1 LGHNA and CDR2 YSLEER come from the germline V gene. The CDR3 runs 16 residues. Trimming took off 6 bases at V and 1 base at J, with 18 bases between the two ends. CDR3 sequence: CASRQRFGGWNTEAFF. The CDR3 bases are TGCGCCAGCAGGCAAAGGTTCGGGGGCTGGAACACTGAAGCTTTCTTT.

The genes are TRBV27 and TRBJ1-1, with unresolved D. This CDR3 contains 16 residues. Trimming cost V 3 bases and J 0 bases, with 14 bases left between them. From germline, CDR1 is MNHEY and CDR2 SMNVEV (reference sequence). The CDR3 DNA sequence: TGTGCCAGCAGTTTGGGGTTCAAGAGCATGAACACTGAAGCTTTCTTT. It yields the protein CASSLGFKSMNTEAFF.

This clonotype was detected ten times or more. One end of the junction does not line up with germline, which may come from a read error. The rearrangement links TRBV25-1 to TRBJ2-1; D gene unclear. Germline assignment: CDR1 MGHDK and CDR2 SYGVNS. The CDR3 totals 11 residues. CDR3: CASSGFEGSLF. In nucleotides, the CDR3 is TGTGCCAGCAGTGGCTTTGAAGGGTCCCTCTTC. Supplemented by reference TRBV25-1 and TRBJ2-1, the full variable domain reads EADIYQTPRYLVIGTGKKITLECSQTMGHDKMYWYQQDPGMELHLIHYSYGVNSTEKGDLSSESTVSRIRTEHFPLTLESARPSHTSQYLCASSGFEGSLFGPGTRLTVL.